The 32 T cell receptor beta chains below all came from one sample that was sequenced in a study of healthy donors' naive CD4 and CD8 T cells. Starting from around 500 ng of total RNA, TCR libraries were made with linear amplification. TCRdb fed the reads into MiXCR, producing one record per CDR3 protein. The top ten hold about 2.3% of the sample, which has approximately 180,000 distinct CDR3 sequences, about 74% seen once. Material: naive CD4+ and CD8+ T cells sorted from blood, pooled from several donors. These TCRs come from a pool of human donors in good health; the sample pools cells from several healthy donors.

The V gene is TRBV6-1, the J gene TRBJ2-1; TRBD2 might be the D (5 bases). Germline CDR1 reads MNHNS; CDR2 reads SASEGT. This CDR3 is built from 13 residues. Deletions cut 5 bases from V and 4 bases from J, with 9 bases between. Here the CDR3 DNA reads TGTGCCAGCAGTCCGACTAAGTACAATGAGCAGTTCTTC. It encodes CASSPTKYNEQFF.

The rearrangement links TRBV15 to TRBJ2-5; D is tentatively TRBD1 or TRBD2 (5 bases each). This CDR3 is built from 18 residues. Germline V gene lookup returns CDR1 LNHNV and CDR2 YYDKDF (reference sequence). The V gene lost 5 bases and the J gene lost 1 base, with 23 bases spanning the gap. CDR3 sequence (DNA): TGTGCCACCAGCCCTCAACCGGGAAGGGGCACAACCCAAGAGACCCAGTACTTC. Residues: CATSPQPGRGTTQETQYF. Using reference TRBV15 and TRBJ2-5 for the parts outside the CDR3, the full variable domain is DAMVIQNPRYQVTQFGKPVTLSCSQTLNHNVMYWYQQKSSQAPKLLFHYYDKDFNNEADTPDNFQSRRPNTSFCFLDIRSPGLGDTAMYLCATSPQPGRGTTQETQYFGPGTRLLVL.

The V and J genes are TRBV29-1 and TRBJ1-2; no clear D gene. Germline-derived CDR1 and CDR2 are SQVTM and ANQGSEA. With 2 bases removed from V and 12 bases from J, the gap between germline ends came to 4 bases. This CDR3 contains 8 residues. CDR3 DNA sequence: TGCAGCGTTGAAAGGAACACCTTC. This gives the protein CSVERNTF.

The chain couples TRBV10-3 to TRBJ2-2; tentative D call: TRBD2 (6 bases). V was trimmed by 0 bases and J by 3 bases, leaving 14 bases between them. Looked up from germline, CDR1 is ENHRY and CDR2 is SYGVKD. This CDR3 is built from 17 residues. The CDR3 protein is CAISESLGLAHTGELFF. CDR3 in DNA: TGTGCCATCAGTGAGTCCCTGGGGCTAGCGCACACCGGGGAGCTGTTTTTT.

This sequence joins TRBV7-2 and TRBJ2-3, with D uncertain. The germline CDR1 and CDR2 sequences are SGHTA and FQGNSA. The CDR3 covers 12 residues. V lost 1 base and J 7 bases, leaving 6 bases between the germline ends. CDR3 protein: CASSLVLYTQYF. CDR3 DNA sequence: TGTGCCAGCAGCTTAGTTCTCTATACGCAGTATTTT.

The rearrangement joins TRBV27 to TRBJ2-7, with D perhaps matching TRBD1 or TRBD2 (5 bases each). The V end lost 6 bases, the J end lost 5 bases, and 11 bases lay between the germline ends. CDR1 MNHEY and CDR2 SMNVEV come from the germline V gene (reference sequence). CDR3 size: 12 residues. Here the CDR3 reads CASSTGTHEQYF. CDR3 bases: TGTGCCAGCAGCACGGGGACCCACGAGCAGTACTTC.

The CDR3 sequence: CAISALEGLGGGELFF. In DNA form, the CDR3 reads TGTGCCATCAGCGCCCTTGAGGGACTAGGCGGCGGGGAGCTGTTTTTT. The chain carries TRBV10-3 and TRBJ2-2; 8 positions agree with TRBD2. This CDR3 has 16 amino acids. The germline V gene encodes CDR1 ENHRY and CDR2 SYGVKD. V gave up 6 bases and J gave up 7 bases; unmatched junction bases: 13.

The V call is TRBV27, the J call TRBJ2-6; no definite D call. Germline V gene data show CDR1 as MNHEY and CDR2 as SMNVEV (reference sequence). This CDR3 region has 14 residues. Trimming shortened V by 2 bases and J by 4 bases, and 6 bases separated the two germline ends. The CDR3 nucleotides read TGTGCCAGCAGTTTAAGGTACGGGGCCAACGTCCTGACTTTC. Translation gives CASSLRYGANVLTF. Filled out from reference TRBV27 and TRBJ2-6, the complete variable domain reads EAQVTQNPRYLITVTGKKLTVTCSQNMNHEYMSWYRQDPGLGLRQIYYSMNVEVTDKGDVPEGYKVSRKEKRNFPLILESPSPNQTSLYFCASSLRYGANVLTFGAGSRLTVL.

V is TRBV18 and J is TRBJ2-7, with TRBD1 matching 7 bases. J was trimmed by 0 bases and V by 0 bases; bases with no gene match: 5. CDR1 and CDR2 from the germline V gene are KGHSH and LQKENI. The CDR3 consists of 16 residues. The DNA of the CDR3 is TGTGCCAGCTCACCACCAGACAGGGTGACCTCCTACGAGCAGTACTTC. This codes for CASSPPDRVTSYEQYF.

The rearrangement uses TRBV10-3 and TRBJ2-7, with no clear D. CDR3 length: 12 residues. With 0 bases removed from V and 5 bases from J, the gap between germline ends came to 5 bases. Germline CDR1 and CDR2: ENHRY and SYGVKD. CDR3 amino acids: CAISESWNEQYF. CDR3 coding DNA: TGTGCCATCAGTGAGTCTTGGAACGAGCAGTACTTC.

This clonotype was seen a few times. The chain has TRBV29-1 and TRBJ2-5, with 9 bases fitting TRBD2. CDR1 and CDR2 (germline): SQVTM, ANQGSEA. The CDR3 length is 15 residues. Trimming took 7 bases from V and 5 from J; bases not matched to a gene: 14. CDR3 bases: TGCAGCGAAAGGGCGGTTAGCGGGAGTTGGGAGACCCAGTACTTC. Translating it yields CSERAVSGSWETQYF.

A single count supports this clonotype. The rearrangement links TRBV29-1 to TRBJ2-5; unclear D gene. V lost 4 bases and J 4 bases, leaving 10 bases between the germline ends. Germline values: CDR1 SQVTM, CDR2 ANQGSEA. This CDR3 contains 12 residues. The CDR3 loop is CSVAPPGETQYF. DNA for the CDR3: TGCAGCGTTGCTCCTCCGGGAGAGACCCAGTACTTC.

The CDR3 sequence is CSVVTRDRGVARYGYTF. CDR3 sequence (DNA): TGCAGCGTTGTGACCCGGGACAGGGGGGTAGCTCGCTATGGCTACACCTTC. V and J are TRBV29-1 and TRBJ1-2, with 11 bases that match TRBD1. The J segment lost 4 bases and the V segment lost 4 bases, leaving 14 bases of the junction unmatched. CDR1 is SQVTM, CDR2 ANQGSEA, per germline. This CDR3 contains 17 residues.

The CDR3 nucleotides read TGTGCCACCAGTGATTTTAGAAGGGAAAGTTCCTACGAGCAGTACTTC. Translated, it gives CATSDFRRESSYEQYF. The chain carries TRBV24-1 and TRBJ2-7; D not resolved. The V and J ends lost 1 base and 1 base respectively, with 13 bases between them. Germline V gives CDR1 KGHDR, CDR2 SFDVKD. The CDR3 spans 16 residues.

The CDR3 is CASSQEKRSYNEQFF. The CDR3 DNA is TGTGCCAGCAGCCAAGAGAAGCGCTCCTACAATGAGCAGTTCTTC. The chain employs TRBV4-2 and TRBJ2-1, with D unresolved. This CDR3 spans 15 amino acids. Germline lookup yields CDR1 LGHNA and CDR2 YNFKEQ. Trimming removed 0 bases from V and 0 bases from J, with 6 bases in between.

The rearrangement uses TRBV5-6 and TRBJ1-2, with D hard to call. This CDR3 is 13 amino acids long. Germline V gene data show CDR1 as SGHDT and CDR2 as YYEEEE. Deletions cut 0 bases from V and 5 bases from J, with 8 bases between. The CDR3 protein is CASSLGTVYGYTF. Here the CDR3 DNA reads TGTGCCAGCAGCTTGGGGACGGTTTATGGCTACACCTTC. The full variable domain, its missing parts supplied by reference TRBV5-6 and TRBJ1-2, is DAGVTQSPTHLIKTRGQQVTLRCSPKSGHDTVSWYQQALGQGPQFIFQYYEEEERQRGNFPDRFSGHQFPNYSSELNVNALLLGDSALYLCASSLGTVYGYTFGSGTRLTVV.

This rearrangement joins TRBV6-2 or TRBV6-3 to TRBJ2-7; D unclear. Germline CDR1 reads MNHEY; CDR2 reads SVGEGT. This CDR3 region has 11 residues. V dropped 2 bases and J dropped 2 bases, with 1 base sitting between them. In DNA form, the CDR3 reads TGTGCCAGCAGTTACACCTACGAGCAGTACTTC. The encoded protein is CASSYTYEQYF.

CDR3 in DNA: TGTGCCACCAGCAGAGATGAGGGTTACTACGAGCAGTACTTC. This sequence encodes CATSRDEGYYEQYF. The V and J genes are TRBV15 and TRBJ2-7, with a weak D call TRBD2 (5 bases). Per the germline V gene, CDR1 is LNHNV and CDR2 is YYDKDF (reference sequence). The CDR3 spans 14 residues. The V gene lost 0 bases and the J gene lost 3 bases, with 9 bases spanning the gap. The entire variable domain, with the rest obtained from reference TRBV15 and TRBJ2-7, is as follows: DAMVIQNPRYQVTQFGKPVTLSCSQTLNHNVMYWYQQKSSQAPKLLFHYYDKDFNNEADTPDNFQSRRPNTSFCFLDIRSPGLGDTAMYLCATSRDEGYYEQYFGPGTRLTVT.

The rearrangement joins TRBV5-6 to TRBJ1-1; no firm D call. Germline CDR1 and CDR2: SGHDT and YYEEEE. V lost 0 bases and J lost 1, with 13 bases in between. The CDR3 length is 16 residues. CDR3 region: CASSLGFTVPNTEAFF. The CDR3, as DNA: TGTGCCAGCAGCTTGGGGTTTACGGTCCCGAACACTGAAGCTTTCTTT.

J is TRBJ1-5 and V is TRBV12-3 or TRBV12-4; TRBD1 aligns across 7 bases. The CDR3 has 15 amino acids. V lost 2 bases to trimming and J lost 5 bases; unmatched junction nucleotides: 6. The CDR3 DNA sequence: TGTGCCAGCAGTTTATTCTCCAGGGGGTATCAGCCCCAGCATTTT. Its translation: CASSLFSRGYQPQHF.

This chain uses TRBV19 with TRBJ2-2; no reliable D call. The CDR3 is 13 residues long. Per germline, CDR1 LNHDA and CDR2 SQIVND (reference sequence). Trimming pared 7 bases from V and 5 bases from J, leaving 11 bases between. CDR3 sequence (DNA): TGTGCCAGTACCCCCGTTCGAACCGGGGAGCTGTTTTTT. Translation gives CASTPVRTGELFF. Full variable domain (rest looked up from reference TRBV19 and TRBJ2-2): DGGITQSPKYLFRKEGQNVTLSCEQNLNHDAMYWYRQDPGQGLRLIYYSQIVNDFQKGDIAEGYSVSREKKESFPLTVTSAQKNPTAFYLCASTPVRTGELFFGEGSRLTVL.

As concerns this clonotype: A junction boundary mismatches the germline segment, possibly from a read error. The chain joins TRBV20-1 to TRBJ1-2; TRBD1 aligns across 8 bases. This CDR3 has 14 amino acids. Germline V gives CDR1 DFQATT, CDR2 SNEGSKA (reference sequence). The CDR3 DNA follows: TGCAGTGCCATTAGACAGGGGAAAGGCTATGGCTACATCTTC. It is translated as CSAIRQGKGYGYIF.

The rearrangement links TRBV20-1 to TRBJ1-1; D unresolved. The length of the CDR3 is 13 residues. Per germline, CDR1 DFQATT and CDR2 SNEGSKA (reference sequence). Trimming removed 3 bases from V and 2 bases from J, with 10 bases in between. For the CDR3, the DNA is TGCAGTGCTAGGCTCGGCATCAACACTGAAGCTTTCTTT. The encoded protein is CSARLGINTEAFF.

The chain employs TRBV27 and TRBJ2-7, with no clear D. V was pared by 8 bases and J by 2 bases, with 13 bases between. Looked up from germline, CDR1 is MNHEY and CDR2 is SMNVEV (reference sequence). The CDR3 length is 13 residues. CDR3 coding DNA: TGTGCCAGCCTCGGGCGTATCCCCTACGAGCAGTACTTC. The encoded protein is CASLGRIPYEQYF.

The chain carries TRBV15 and TRBJ2-1, with D unclear. The CDR3 contains 13 residues. V dropped 3 bases and J dropped 6 bases, with 9 bases sitting between them. Germline V gene lookup returns CDR1 LNHNV and CDR2 YYDKDF (reference sequence). The chain's CDR3 is CATSRSLINEQFF. DNA for the CDR3: TGTGCCACCAGCAGGTCCCTTATCAATGAGCAGTTCTTC. The whole variable domain, filled in from reference TRBV15 and TRBJ2-1, reads DAMVIQNPRYQVTQFGKPVTLSCSQTLNHNVMYWYQQKSSQAPKLLFHYYDKDFNNEADTPDNFQSRRPNTSFCFLDIRSPGLGDTAMYLCATSRSLINEQFFGPGTRLTVL.

The DNA of the CDR3 is TGCAGCGTTGGTCAGCAGCCCAACACTGAAGCTTTCTTT. As protein: CSVGQQPNTEAFF. The chain joins TRBV29-1 to TRBJ1-1; D remains ambiguous. Trimming stripped 4 bases from V and 2 bases from J, with 11 bases between. Germline V gene lookup returns CDR1 SQVTM and CDR2 ANQGSEA. This CDR3 has 13 amino acids.

This clonotype was seen just once. The CDR3 DNA sequence: TGTGCCAGCAGCCCCGCGGGCTGGTTTCGTCAGCCCCAGCATTTT. Protein sequence: CASSPAGWFRQPQHF. The V and J genes are TRBV5-5 and TRBJ1-5, with D unclear. This CDR3 region has 15 residues. Trimming removed 4 bases from V and 6 bases from J, with 17 bases in between. CDR1 and CDR2 from the germline V gene are SGHKS and YYEKEE (reference sequence).

This clonotype showed up just a few times. CDR3 in amino acids: CASSIVGMWNTEAFF. The CDR3 DNA sequence: TGTGCCAGTAGTATAGTAGGGATGTGGAACACTGAAGCTTTCTTT. This chain links TRBV19 with TRBJ1-1; no clear D. The V end was cut by 1 base, the J end by 1 base, with 10 bases between. Germline V gives CDR1 LNHDA, CDR2 SQIVND (reference sequence). The CDR3 length is 15 residues.

This clonotype is a singleton in its sample. This sequence joins TRBV20-1 and TRBJ1-1; tentatively, D is TRBD1 (6 bases). CDR1 and CDR2 (germline): DFQATT, SNEGSKA (reference sequence). Trimming shortened V by 0 bases and J by 1 base, and 12 bases separated the two germline ends. CDR3 length: 15 residues. The CDR3, as DNA: TGCAGTGCTAGAGATTTCGGGGGGCCGAACACTGAAGCTTTCTTT. Translating gives CSARDFGGPNTEAFF.

The V call is TRBV18, the J call TRBJ2-2; 12 bases match TRBD2. Unmatched junction bases numbered 4, after V lost 2 bases and J lost 6 bases. Germline V lookup: CDR1 KGHSH, CDR2 LQKENI. This CDR3 has 16 residues. CDR3 sequence (DNA): TGTGCCAGCTCACCAAGACTAGCGGGAGACGCCGGGGAGCTGTTTTTT. Protein: CASSPRLAGDAGELFF.

The rearrangement joins TRBV6-2 or TRBV6-3 to TRBJ2-5, with D hard to call. The CDR3 totals 14 residues. Germline assignment: CDR1 MNHEY and CDR2 SVGEGT. V was shortened by 2 bases and J by 4 bases, with 11 bases between the two germline ends. In DNA form, the CDR3 reads TGTGCCAGCAGTTACGTGGTTCCCCGAGAGACCCAGTACTTC. This translates into CASSYVVPRETQYF.

The chain is built from TRBV30 and TRBJ1-3; D remains unclear. The CDR3 has 12 residues. Trimming left V 0 bases short and J 4 bases short, with 4 bases between. Germline V CDR1 and CDR2: GTSNPN, SVGIG (reference sequence). CDR3 sequence reads: CAWSVSGNTIYF. The DNA of the CDR3 is TGTGCCTGGAGTGTGAGCGGAAACACCATATATTTT.